Presented here are 29 T cell receptor beta chains from one specimen sequenced in a study of a mutant IDH1 vaccine in newly diagnosed glioma listed by TCRdb under 2021. Receptor libraries were prepared by the immunoSEQ multiplex PCR assay. What TCRdb holds here is the immuneACCESS table cut down to in-frame rearrangements. Part of the clones is not present; checked against another copy, under half of the missing clones reflect an unresolved V gene, and the others are unexplained. This sample gives tens of thousands of clones in total; 91% of them show up just once. Of the sample, approximately 2.4% falls within the top ten clones. What this sample's time point label stands for: baseline, week 1 (first vaccination visit). The sample's treatment or condition, from its label and the paper: pre-vaccination baseline after standard-of-care therapy. This specimen was PBMCs, taken from a glioma patient treated with radiotherapy, temozolomide or both. The receptors shown here come from a man in his forties or fifties with glioma.

The chain recombines TRBV11-1 with TRBJ2-7, with D uncertain. V shed 0 bases and J shed 6 bases, with 12 bases lying between them. Per the germline V gene, CDR1 is SGHAT and CDR2 is FQDESV (reference sequence). The CDR3 has 14 residues. CDR3 amino acids: CASSLAGSPGEQYF. The CDR3 DNA follows: TGTGCCAGCAGCTTAGCGGGGTCACCAGGCGAGCAGTACTTC.

The rearrangement joins TRBV6-5 to TRBJ1-2; D is perhaps TRBD1 (5 bases). The germline V and J ends were trimmed by 0 bases and 2 bases, with 7 bases remaining between them. The CDR3 consists of 14 residues. The V gene's germline CDR1 is MNHEY and CDR2 SVGAGI. The CDR3 nucleotides read TGTGCCAGCAGTTACTCGGGGGACAACTATGGCTACACCTTC. Translated: CASSYSGDNYGYTF.

The chain is built from TRBV18 and TRBJ1-1; D is perhaps TRBD1 (5 bases). This CDR3 has 11 amino acids. From germline, CDR1 is KGHSH and CDR2 LQKENI. The germline V and J ends were trimmed by 8 bases and 7 bases, with 11 bases remaining between them. Here the CDR3 DNA reads TGTGCCAGCCTACGACAGAATGAAGCTTTCTTT. Translating it yields CASLRQNEAFF.

V usage is TRBV2 and J usage is TRBJ2-4, with D possibly being TRBD1 or TRBD2 (6 bases each). CDR3 size: 15 residues. V lost 0 bases and J 7 bases, leaving 13 bases between the germline ends. Germline assignment: CDR1 SNHLY and CDR2 FYNNEI. The DNA of the CDR3 is TGTGCCAGCAGTGAAGCGCTTGGGGGGCGCAACATTCAGTACTTC. Translating gives CASSEALGGRNIQYF.

The rearrangement links TRBV20-1 to TRBJ1-2; D is ambiguous. CDR3 size: 11 residues. Germline CDR1 and CDR2: DFQATT and SNEGSKA (reference sequence). CDR3 amino acids: CRPRASYGYTF. The CDR3 DNA reads as TGCAGACCAAGGGCCTCCTATGGCTACACCTTC.

The chain links TRBV28 to TRBJ1-1, with a possible D match to TRBD1 (5 bases). V was trimmed by 5 bases and J by 1 base, leaving 14 bases between them. The germline gives CDR1 MDHEN, CDR2 SYDVKM. CDR3 size: 15 residues. The DNA of the CDR3 is TGTGCCAGCAGTCCCCCAACCCAGGGGAACACTGAAGCTTTCTTT. Translation gives CASSPPTQGNTEAFF.

The V gene is TRBV19, the J gene TRBJ2-5; possible D gene TRBD2, 6 bases. Trimming took 3 bases from V and 4 from J, leaving 15 bases between them. The germline gives CDR1 LNHDA, CDR2 SQIVND (reference sequence). The CDR3 contains 15 residues. The CDR3 region is CASSIPGGLGETQYF. In nucleotides, the CDR3 is TGTGCCAGTAGTATCCCCGGGGGATTGGGAGAGACCCAGTACTTC. The whole variable domain, remainder taken from reference TRBV19 and TRBJ2-5, is DGGITQSPKYLFRKEGQNVTLSCEQNLNHDAMYWYRQDPGQGLRLIYYSQIVNDFQKGDIAEGYSVSREKKESFPLTVTSAQKNPTAFYLCASSIPGGLGETQYFGPGTRLLVL.

V is TRBV4-1 and J is TRBJ2-5; TRBD2 agrees at 7 bases. Germline lookup yields CDR1 MGHRA and CDR2 YSYEKL. The CDR3 has 17 residues. Trimming cost V 3 bases and J 5 bases; bases outside gene matches: 15. As DNA, the CDR3 is TGCGCCAGCAGCCAGGGAAGCGGGGACGGGTATGTGGAGACCCAGTACTTC. The encoded protein is CASSQGSGDGYVETQYF.

For the CDR3, the DNA is TGTGCCAGTAGTGTCATGGGCCATAGCAATCAGCCCCAGCATTTT. Translating gives CASSVMGHSNQPQHF. This chain uses TRBV19 with TRBJ1-5; D is uncertain. V lost 5 bases and J lost 0, with 11 bases in between. This CDR3 has 15 residues. Germline CDR1 is LNHDA and CDR2 is SQIVND (reference sequence).

This chain links TRBV10-2 with TRBJ2-5, with 10 bases lining up with TRBD1. CDR3 size: 15 residues. Unmatched junction bases numbered 7, after V lost 4 bases and J lost 5 bases. Germline CDR1 WSHSY, CDR2 SAAADI. CDR3 protein: CASSGGTGVLETQYF. CDR3 DNA: TGCGCCAGCAGTGGGGGGACAGGGGTGTTGGAGACCCAGTACTTC.

The chain has TRBV7-9 and TRBJ2-5; 10 bases are shared with TRBD2. The length of the CDR3 is 17 residues. V was clipped by 5 bases and J by 1 base; unmatched bases: 10. The germline gives CDR1 SEHNR, CDR2 FQNEAQ (reference sequence). The CDR3 reads CASSRGSGRYIQETQYF. CDR3 bases: TGTGCCAGCAGCCGCGGTAGCGGGAGGTACATCCAAGAGACCCAGTACTTC. Looking up the rest from reference TRBV7-9 and TRBJ2-5 gives the full variable domain: DTGVSQNPRHKITKRGQNVTFRCDPISEHNRLYWYRQTLGQGPEFLTYFQNEAQLEKSRLLSDRFSAERPKGSFSTLEIQRTEQGDSAMYLCASSRGSGRYIQETQYFGPGTRLLVL.

The chain combines TRBV27 with TRBJ2-1; 7 bases line up with TRBD1. The V gene end was trimmed by 4 bases and the J gene end by 0 bases; junction bases not matched to a gene: 6. The CDR3 covers 16 residues. Germline CDR1 and CDR2: MNHEY and SMNVEV (reference sequence). This chain's CDR3 is CASSSSGTVSYNEQFF. The CDR3 nucleotides read TGTGCCAGCAGTTCCTCCGGGACAGTCTCCTACAATGAGCAGTTCTTC.

The chain recombines TRBV5-3 with TRBJ2-5; 9 bases agree with TRBD1. TRBV5-3 is reported as an ORF; its role is uncertain. The CDR3 extends over 15 amino acids. The V and J ends lost 3 bases and 0 bases, in that order; junction bases with no gene match: 3. CDR3: CARSWDRDYQETQYF. The CDR3 nucleotides are TGTGCCAGAAGCTGGGACAGGGACTACCAAGAGACCCAGTACTTC.

This chain joins TRBV7-9 and TRBJ1-1; 8 bases map to TRBD1. The ends lost 5 bases at V and 3 bases at J; junction bases unmatched: 2. This CDR3 spans 13 amino acids. Germline-derived CDR1 and CDR2 are SEHNR and FQNEAQ (reference sequence). The CDR3 DNA is TGTGCCAGCAGCGGACAGGGCGACACTGAAGCTTTCTTT. It yields the protein CASSGQGDTEAFF.

This rearrangement joins TRBV29-1 to TRBJ2-1, with D perhaps given as TRBD1 or TRBD2 (5 bases each). V was shortened by 8 bases and J by 0 bases, with 23 bases between the two germline ends. The CDR3 covers 17 residues. The germline V gene encodes CDR1 SQVTM and CDR2 ANQGSEA. The CDR3 DNA follows: TGCAGCATCGAGGGACCCGCCCCCCGTGGCTCCTACAATGAGCAGTTCTTC. This translates into CSIEGPAPRGSYNEQFF.

This clone was counted once. The chain couples TRBV6-5 to TRBJ1-4; the D is unclear. This CDR3 region has 14 residues. Trimming took 4 bases from V and 8 from J, leaving 14 bases between them. The germline V gene encodes CDR1 MNHEY and CDR2 SVGAGI. The CDR3 nucleotides read TGTGCCAGCAGTTTACAAGGAATTGGAGAAAAACTGTTTTTT. As protein: CASSLQGIGEKLFF.

Note on this clone: Given the absence of the conserved phenylalanine or tryptophan at the CDR3 end, a read error is likely. The chain carries TRBV7-7 and TRBJ1-2; D is uncertain. Germline V gives CDR1 SSHAT, CDR2 FNYEAQ (reference sequence). The CDR3 loop spans 16 amino acids. CDR3 sequence: CASSLALAGLNYGYTL. As DNA, the CDR3 is TGTGCTAGCAGCTTAGCGCTTGCAGGATTGAACTATGGCTACACCCTC.

This chain uses TRBV29-1 with TRBJ1-3; D gene unclear. The ends were cut back, 3 bases at V and 0 bases at J, with 6 bases in the middle. CDR1 is SQVTM and CDR2 is ANQGSEA in the germline V gene. The CDR3 totals 13 residues. CDR3 in DNA: TGCAGCGTTGAGGTCCCCTCTGGAAACACCATATATTTT. Its translation: CSVEVPSGNTIYF.

The rearrangement links TRBV6-5 to TRBJ2-2; 8 bases are a match to TRBD2. After removal of 6 bases from V and 2 bases from J, the junction contained 5 bases not matched to a gene. Looked up from germline, CDR1 is MNHEY and CDR2 is SVGAGI. The length of the CDR3 is 15 residues. The CDR3 nucleotides read TGTGCCAGCAGCCCGGGACTAGTTAACACCGGGGAGCTGTTTTTT. This encodes CASSPGLVNTGELFF.

The table lists this clone with a count of one. The chain recombines TRBV25-1 with TRBJ2-1; 8 bases agree with TRBD2. The CDR3 spans 16 residues. Germline values: CDR1 MGHDK, CDR2 SYGVNS. Trimming at V came to 4 bases and at J to 5 bases, leaving 10 bases not matched to a gene. Here the CDR3 DNA reads TGTGCCAGCAGTGTCCTCGGGGGGGGTTGGGACAATGAGCAGTTCTTC. Translating gives CASSVLGGGWDNEQFF.

CDR3 sequence (DNA): TGCAGTGTTGTCCCCCGAGAGACCCAGTACTTC. The encoded protein is CSVVPRETQYF. J is TRBJ2-5 and V is TRBV20-1; the D is unclear. Germline CDR1 and CDR2: DFQATT and SNEGSKA (reference sequence). Trimming took 7 bases from V and 4 from J, leaving 10 bases between them. The CDR3 covers 11 residues.

The chain carries TRBV2 and TRBJ1-1; 8 bases agree with TRBD1. Trimming at V came to 5 bases and at J to 1 base, leaving 3 bases not matched to a gene. The CDR3 contains 14 residues. Germline V gives CDR1 SNHLY, CDR2 FYNNEI. The CDR3 bases are TGTGCCAGCAGTACAACAGGGGGGAACACTGAAGCTTTCTTT. Amino acid sequence: CASSTTGGNTEAFF. The variable domain in full, with the rest retrieved from reference TRBV2 and TRBJ1-1, is EPEVTQTPSHQVTQMGQEVILRCVPISNHLYFYWYRQILGQKVEFLVSFYNNEISEKSEIFDDQFSVERPDGSNFTLKIRSTKLEDSAMYFCASSTTGGNTEAFFGQGTRLTVV.

V and J are TRBV10-2 and TRBJ1-6, with TRBD1 as a possible D gene (5 bases). The CDR3 sequence is 15 residues long. V was shortened by 4 bases and J by 5 bases, with 12 bases between the two germline ends. Per the germline V gene, CDR1 is WSHSY and CDR2 is SAAADI. CDR3 bases: TGCGCCAGCAGTGTTGGTGGGGCAAATAATTCACCCCTCCACTTT. It is translated as CASSVGGANNSPLHF.

The gene calls are TRBV2 and TRBJ2-4; 7 bases match TRBD1. The CDR3 length is 14 residues. V dropped 3 bases and J dropped 4; count of bases not matched to a gene: 3. Germline loops: CDR1 SNHLY, CDR2 FYNNEI. CDR3 nucleotides: TGTGCCAGCAGTGAGGGACAGAATAAAAACATTCAGTACTTC. Protein: CASSEGQNKNIQYF. Together with reference TRBV2 and TRBJ2-4, the CDR3 gives the full variable domain: EPEVTQTPSHQVTQMGQEVILRCVPISNHLYFYWYRQILGQKVEFLVSFYNNEISEKSEIFDDQFSVERPDGSNFTLKIRSTKLEDSAMYFCASSEGQNKNIQYFGAGTRLSVL.

This clone was counted a few times. The rearrangement links TRBV27 to TRBJ1-1; TRBD1 aligns across 7 bases. V was pared by 4 bases and J by 1 base, with 3 bases of the junction left unmatched. In germline, CDR1 is MNHEY, CDR2 SMNVEV (reference sequence). CDR3 length: 14 residues. As DNA, the CDR3 is TGTGCCAGCAGTTGGGGGACAGAGAACACTGAAGCTTTCTTT. Translating it yields CASSWGTENTEAFF.

Of note for this clone: An end of the junction does not agree with germline; a read error may underlie this. The chain carries TRBV7-7 and TRBJ2-7; 7 nucleotides agree with TRBD2. Germline V lookup: CDR1 SSHAT, CDR2 FNYEAQ (reference sequence). The CDR3 totals 13 residues. In nucleotides, the CDR3 is TGTGCTAGCAGCTTAGGGCTAGCGGACGAGCAGTACTTC. Translation gives CASSLGLADEQYF.

The chain joins TRBV7-5 to TRBJ2-1; the D call TRBD2 from the table was never checked on the DNA. TRBV7-5 is termed a pseudogene. The length of the CDR3 is 16 residues. The CDR3 region has the DNA TGTGCCAGAACCGGGCCTAGCGGGCGTTCCTACAATGAGCAGTTCTTC. As protein: CARTGPSGRSYNEQFF.

The J gene is TRBJ1-5, the V gene TRBV6-4; 8 bases line up with TRBD1. V gave up 4 bases and J gave up 4 bases; unmatched junction bases: 6. Germline CDR1 and CDR2: MRHNA and SNTAGT. CDR3 size: 15 residues. The CDR3 here is CASSASTGANQPQHF. The DNA of the CDR3 is TGTGCCAGCAGTGCCTCGACAGGGGCAAATCAGCCCCAGCATTTT.

This chain connects TRBV5-1 to TRBJ2-5; TRBD1 agrees at 12 bases. Germline V lookup: CDR1 SGHRS, CDR2 YFSETQ. The ends lost 4 bases at V and 2 bases at J; junction bases unmatched: 6. The CDR3 consists of 16 residues. CDR3 loop: CASSPGGQGAQETQYF. In DNA form, the CDR3 reads TGCGCCAGCAGCCCCGGGGGACAGGGGGCGCAAGAGACCCAGTACTTC. Full variable domain (outside the CDR3, taken from reference TRBV5-1 and TRBJ2-5): KAGVTQTPRYLIKTRGQQVTLSCSPISGHRSVSWYQQTPGQGLQFLFEYFSETQRNKGNFPGRFSGRQFSNSRSEMNVSTLELGDSALYLCASSPGGQGAQETQYFGPGTRLLVL.